The 13 T cell receptor beta chains below all came from one sample that was sequenced in a study of early T cells in non-severe SARS-CoV-2 infection (dated by TCRdb to the early 2020s). Libraries were built with 5' RACE. These reads were obtained on a NextSeq 500. TCRdb reran the public reads through fastp at Q25 and MiXCR, keeping productive beta chains. Here each entry gathers all rows of one CDR3 protein and keeps the most common genes and DNA. The sample table contains fewer than 100,000 distinct CDR3 sequences; only one count was recorded for roughly 6% of them. Just under 8% of the sample belongs to the ten largest clones. The specimen was whole blood. Receptor source: an adult who was a healthcare worker with PCR-confirmed SARS-CoV-2 infection or an uninfected control (not recorded which).

This clonotype was seen many times. J is TRBJ2-3 and V is TRBV7-2; 7 positions match TRBD2. Losses at the gene ends were 8 bases for V and 4 bases for J; bases not matched to a gene: 9. Germline loops: CDR1 SGHTA, CDR2 FQGNSA. This CDR3 has 14 residues. Here the CDR3 DNA reads TGTGCCAGCCTTCTGGGCGGGAGTGCAGATACGCAGTATTTT. This translates into CASLLGGSADTQYF.

This clonotype has a count of ten or more. The V call is TRBV4-1, the J call TRBJ2-3; possibly TRBD2 for D (6 bases). From germline, CDR1 is MGHRA and CDR2 YSYEKL. There are 17 residues in the CDR3. V was shortened by 1 base and J by 3 bases, with 17 bases between the two germline ends. This CDR3 reads CASSQGGTPGSTDTQYF. CDR3 nucleotides: TGCGCCAGCAGCCAAGGCGGGACTCCCGGAAGTACAGATACGCAGTATTTT.

V and J are TRBV6-5 and TRBJ2-1; a weak D match, TRBD2 (6 bases). The CDR3 is 15 amino acids. From germline, CDR1 is MNHEY and CDR2 SVGAGI. V was clipped by 8 bases and J by 8 bases, with 22 bases between them. The CDR3 DNA is TGTGCCAGCTCGTCTTTGGGCAGGGCTAGCGATGAGCAGTTCTTC. Amino acid sequence: CASSSLGRASDEQFF.

This clonotype has ten or more counts. In DNA form, the CDR3 reads TGTGCCAGCAGCCCCCGAGCCGTTGGACTAGCGGGAGCCTACAATGAGCAGTTCTTC. Translating gives CASSPRAVGLAGAYNEQFF. The genes are TRBV5-5 and TRBJ2-1, with 13 bases identical to TRBD2. Losses at the gene ends were 4 bases for V and 2 bases for J; bases not matched to a gene: 12. The germline V gene has CDR1 SGHKS and CDR2 YYEKEE (reference sequence). CDR3 length: 19 amino acids.

The chain recombines TRBV6-5 with TRBJ2-7; 10 bases match TRBD2. Germline values: CDR1 MNHEY, CDR2 SVGAGI. This CDR3 region has 15 residues. The ends lost 3 bases at V and 6 bases at J; junction bases unmatched: 8. The CDR3 DNA is TGTGCCAGCAGTTATCGGGCTAGCGGGGGTGGCGAGCAGTACTTC. This encodes CASSYRASGGGEQYF.

This clonotype occurred many times. The chain recombines TRBV11-2 with TRBJ1-2; TRBD1 matches at 11 bases. With 2 bases clipped from V and 6 bases from J, the junction kept 2 bases outside the gene matches. The CDR3 extends over 14 amino acids. Germline assignment: CDR1 SGHAT and CDR2 FQNNGV. Here the CDR3 reads CASSLRDRGNGYTF. The CDR3 DNA reads TGTGCCAGCAGCTTAAGGGACAGGGGGAATGGCTACACCTTC.

This clonotype was recorded a few times. The V gene is TRBV6-1, the J gene TRBJ2-5, with D possibly TRBD1 on 6 matching bases. Between the trimmed V and J ends, which lost 10 bases and 2 bases, there was a span of 14 bases. This CDR3 comprises 13 residues. Germline assignment: CDR1 MNHNS and CDR2 SASEGT. CDR3 region: CATGRGWQETQYF. The CDR3 DNA reads as TGTGCCACCGGAAGGGGGTGGCAAGAGACCCAGTACTTC.

Written as DNA, the CDR3 is TGCAGTGCTAGAGGGGCAGGGGGCCGTGGCTACACCTTC. Encoded protein: CSARGAGGRGYTF. The V and J genes are TRBV20-1 and TRBJ1-2, with 8 bases aligning to TRBD1. Germline values: CDR1 DFQATT, CDR2 SNEGSKA (reference sequence). With 1 base clipped from V and 7 bases from J, the junction kept 5 bases outside the gene matches. The CDR3 extends over 13 amino acids.

This chain joins TRBV6-5 and TRBJ2-2; the D is unclear. There are 15 residues in the CDR3. Germline assignment: CDR1 MNHEY and CDR2 SVGAGI. V lost 0 bases and J 1 base, leaving 6 bases between the germline ends. Here the CDR3 DNA reads TGTGCCAGCAGTTACTCGATCCTGAACACCGGGGAGCTGTTTTTT. This translates into CASSYSILNTGELFF.

The table lists this clonotype with many counts. The chain recombines TRBV3-1 with TRBJ2-7; possibly TRBD2 for D (6 bases). Germline V gene data show CDR1 as LGHDT and CDR2 as YNNKEL (reference sequence). V lost 3 bases, J lost 2 bases, and 8 bases lay in between. This CDR3 has 13 amino acids. The CDR3 spells CASSHSGPYEQYF. Here the CDR3 DNA reads TGTGCCAGCAGCCATAGCGGTCCCTACGAGCAGTACTTC.

This clonotype was detected a few times. The chain employs TRBV28 and TRBJ1-3; TRBD1 is a possible D gene (5 bases). CDR3 length equals 14 residues. CDR1 is MDHEN and CDR2 is SYDVKM in the germline V gene. V was shortened by 2 bases and J by 2 bases, with 7 bases between the two germline ends. This CDR3 is CASSLGGPGNTIYF. CDR3 sequence (DNA): TGTGCCAGCAGTTTAGGGGGTCCTGGAAACACCATATATTTT.

This clonotype was counted only a few times. The rearrangement links TRBV30 to TRBJ1-2, with 9 bases identical to TRBD1. This CDR3 has 13 residues. The V and J ends lost 5 bases and 1 base, in that order; junction bases with no gene match: 2. In germline, CDR1 is GTSNPN, CDR2 SVGIG (reference sequence). The chain's CDR3 is CAWGTGLNYGYTF. CDR3 bases: TGTGCCTGGGGGACAGGGCTTAACTATGGCTACACCTTC. Complete variable domain (other parts from reference TRBV30 and TRBJ1-2): SQTIHQWPATLVQPVGSPLSLECTVEGTSNPNLYWYRQAAGRGLQLLFYSVGIGQISSEVPQNLSASRPQDRQFILSSKKLLLSDSGFYLCAWGTGLNYGYTFGSGTRLTVV.

The J gene is TRBJ1-2, the V gene TRBV19; TRBD1 is a possible D gene (6 bases). The CDR3 covers 18 residues. Germline loops: CDR1 LNHDA, CDR2 SQIVND (reference sequence). Trimming removed 6 bases from V and 2 bases from J, with 25 bases in between. CDR3 sequence (DNA): TGTGCCAGTAGGGGGACTAACGCGGACAGACAATCGAACTATGGCTACACCTTC. This encodes CASRGTNADRQSNYGYTF.